These 3 T cell receptor beta chains share one sample of origin, sequenced in a study of blood T cell repertoires in COVID-19. Method: immunoSEQ multiplex PCR; TCRdb's copy keeps in-frame clones and lacks some. This table has about 300,000 clones, 70% to 90% appearing once. Source material: peripheral blood. These receptors were obtained from a woman aged 50 to 65 with COVID-19, enrolled during active disease.

The chain uses TRBV3-1 (or the pseudogene TRBV3-2) and TRBJ1-1; 8 bases map to TRBD1. CDR1 is LGHDT, CDR2 YNNKEL, per germline (reference sequence). The J segment lost 0 bases and the V segment lost 9 bases, leaving 6 bases of the junction unmatched. The CDR3 has 14 residues. CDR3 DNA sequence: TGTGCCAGTGGACAGGGAGGTATGAACACTGAAGCTTTCTTT. As protein: CASGQGGMNTEAFF.

The J gene is TRBJ1-6, the V gene TRBV7-9; D remains ambiguous. The CDR3 runs to 15 residues. CDR1 and CDR2 (germline): SEHNR, FQNEAQ (reference sequence). V shed 5 bases and J shed 10 bases, with 18 bases lying between them. CDR3: CASSEVGLRGSPLHF. The CDR3 nucleotides read TGTGCCAGCAGCGAAGTGGGTCTTCGAGGCTCACCCCTCCACTTT. Together with reference TRBV7-9 and TRBJ1-6, the CDR3 gives the full variable domain: DTGVSQNPRHKITKRGQNVTFRCDPISEHNRLYWYRQTLGQGPEFLTYFQNEAQLEKSRLLSDRFSAERPKGSFSTLEIQRTEQGDSAMYLCASSEVGLRGSPLHFGNGTRLTVT.

This clone was seen a few times. The gene calls are TRBV5-4 and TRBJ2-2; weak D call: TRBD1 (5 bases). Germline-derived CDR1 and CDR2 are SGHNT and YYREEE (reference sequence). There are 15 residues in the CDR3. V was clipped by 5 bases and J by 4 bases, with 15 bases between them. CDR3 sequence reads: CASSPGQSGTGELFF. The CDR3 DNA reads TGTGCCAGCAGTCCAGGGCAATCGGGCACCGGGGAGCTGTTTTTT.